The clone carrying this TCR beta chain appeared once. The sample comes from a study of blood T cell repertoires in COVID-19. Study at large: Both acute and convalescent COVID-19 samples were obtained from the United States, Italy and Spain. The analysed material was cDNA or gDNA that came from T cells, B-cell-depleted T cells, or PBMCs.

The junction had 10 bases not matched to a gene; V was cut back by 4 bases and J by 5 bases. The CDR3 spans 15 residues. CDR1 and CDR2 (germline): LGHDT, YNNKEL (reference sequence). In the authors' workflow: Estimation of nucleated cell counts relied on the amplification of reference gene primers. Sequencing used immunoSEQ multiplex PCR; TCRdb keeps in-frame clones, though not all of them. That table furnishes V, J and clone size, whereas the DNA furnished D and trimming. Of roughly 80,000 clones listed, about 86% were seen once; the top ten hold nearly 5%. V and J are TRBV3-1 (or the pseudogene TRBV3-2) and TRBJ2-7; 8 nucleotides align to TRBD1. This receptor was taken from an elderly woman with acute or convalescent COVID-19. Material for sequencing was peripheral blood. CDR3 residues: CASSRGQGRKDEQYF. The CDR3 DNA is TGTGCCAGCAGCCGCGGACAGGGAAGGAAGGACGAGCAGTACTTC.